This TCR beta chain came from a study of Tregs in tolerant kidney transplant recipients. The V and J ends lost 1 base and 2 bases respectively, with 19 bases between them. The CDR3 has 18 amino acids. Germline CDR1 LGHNA, CDR2 YNFKEQ. Concerning this clone itself: No antigen is known for it.

The study, taken as a whole, reports: Changing PCR primers prevented nucleotide comparison between some patients' samples.

Unstimulated regulatory T cells (CD4+CD25+CD127-), CD4+CD25- non-regulatory cells, CD4 and CD8 cells were FACS-sorted from thawed PBMCs. Measured with immunoSEQ multiplex PCR; TCRdb has only the in-frame clones, and not every one. Of around 70,000 clones in the sample, 80% to 95% were seen once. The material was CD8+ T cells from blood, obtained before the transplant. The sequence was obtained from a human donor who received a combined kidney and bone marrow transplant. The gene calls are TRBV4-2 and TRBJ2-3; weak D call: TRBD2 (5 bases). In DNA, the CDR3 is TGTGCCAGCAGCCAAGGAGGGCCCGACCAGTACTTCACAGATACGCAGTATTTT. Its translation: CASSQGGPDQYFTDTQYF.